This TCR beta chain was documented in a study of T cells in Graves' hyperthyroidism and ophthalmopathy. This clonotype was seen many times. Germline CDR1 and CDR2: SGHTA and FQGNSA. The CDR3 has 15 amino acids. Trimming removed 9 bases at V and 3 bases at J, with 18 bases between. Using RNA transcripts as the source, TCR beta CDR3 regions were amplified. The TCR CDR3 was amplified in a first-round RT-PCR using the HTBI primer set. TCRdb reanalysed the multiplex PCR reads using MiXCR and keeps one entry per CDR3 protein. The table records hundreds of thousands of distinct CDR3 sequences, under 25% of them present only once.

The clonotype originates from a man aged 25 to 45 with Graves' ophthalmopathy. The rearrangement links TRBV7-2 to TRBJ2-1; D may be TRBD2 (6 bases). Sequenced input: blood. The CDR3 DNA is TGTGCCAGTCGTCAACCGGGACTTAGCTACAATGAGCAGTTCTTC. Translating it yields CASRQPGLSYNEQFF. Using reference TRBV7-2 and TRBJ2-1 for the parts outside the CDR3, the full variable domain is GAGVSQSPSNKVTEKGKDVELRCDPISGHTALYWYRQSLGQGLEFLIYFQGNSAPDKSGLPSDRFSAERTGGSVSTLTIQRTQQEDSAVYLCASRQPGLSYNEQFFGPGTRLTVL.